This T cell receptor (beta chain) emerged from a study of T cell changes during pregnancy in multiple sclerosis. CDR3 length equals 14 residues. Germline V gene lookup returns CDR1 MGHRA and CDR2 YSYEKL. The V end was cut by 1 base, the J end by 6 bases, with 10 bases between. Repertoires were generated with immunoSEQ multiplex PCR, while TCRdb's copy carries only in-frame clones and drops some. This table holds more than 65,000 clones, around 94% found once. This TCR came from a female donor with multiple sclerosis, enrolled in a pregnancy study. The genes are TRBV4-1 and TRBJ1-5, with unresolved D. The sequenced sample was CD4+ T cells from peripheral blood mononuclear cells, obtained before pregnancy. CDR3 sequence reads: CASSQVAVGQPQHF. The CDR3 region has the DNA TGCGCCAGCAGCCAAGTGGCCGTTGGTCAGCCCCAGCATTTT.